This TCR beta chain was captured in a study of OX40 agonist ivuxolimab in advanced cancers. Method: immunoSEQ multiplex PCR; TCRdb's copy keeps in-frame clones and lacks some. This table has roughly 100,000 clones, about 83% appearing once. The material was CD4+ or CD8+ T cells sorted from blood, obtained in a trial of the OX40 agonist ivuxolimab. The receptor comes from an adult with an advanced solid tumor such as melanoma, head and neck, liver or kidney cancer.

The CDR3: CAISEGTGPGNTIYF. CDR3 bases: TGTGCCATCAGTGAGGGGACAGGGCCAGGAAACACCATATATTTT. The chain joins TRBV10-3 to TRBJ1-3; 9 bases are shared with TRBD1. The junction had 3 bases not matched to a gene; V was cut back by 2 bases and J by 4 bases. The CDR3 runs 15 residues. Per the germline V gene, CDR1 is ENHRY and CDR2 is SYGVKD.